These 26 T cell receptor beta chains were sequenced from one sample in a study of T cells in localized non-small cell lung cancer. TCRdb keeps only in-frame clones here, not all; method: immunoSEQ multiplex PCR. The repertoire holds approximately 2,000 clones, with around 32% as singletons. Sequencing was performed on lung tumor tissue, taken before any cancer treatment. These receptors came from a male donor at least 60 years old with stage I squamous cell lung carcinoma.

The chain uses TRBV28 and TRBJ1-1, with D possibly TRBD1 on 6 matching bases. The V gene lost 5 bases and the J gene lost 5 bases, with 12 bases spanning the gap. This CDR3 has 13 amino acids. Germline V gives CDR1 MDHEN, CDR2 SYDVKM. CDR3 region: CASSIQGGTEAFF. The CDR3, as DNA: TGTGCCAGCAGTATACAGGGAGGAACTGAAGCTTTCTTT. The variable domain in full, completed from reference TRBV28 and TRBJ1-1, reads DVKVTQSSRYLVKRTGEKVFLECVQDMDHENMFWYRQDPGLGLRLIYFSYDVKMKEKGDIPEGYSVSREKKERFSLILESASTNQTSMYLCASSIQGGTEAFFGQGTRLTVV.

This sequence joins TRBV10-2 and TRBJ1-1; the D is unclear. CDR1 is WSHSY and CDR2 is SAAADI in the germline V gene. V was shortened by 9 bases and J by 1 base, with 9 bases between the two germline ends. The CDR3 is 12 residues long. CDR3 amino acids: CASLRANTEAFF. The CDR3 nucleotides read TGCGCCAGTTTAAGGGCGAACACTGAAGCTTTCTTT.

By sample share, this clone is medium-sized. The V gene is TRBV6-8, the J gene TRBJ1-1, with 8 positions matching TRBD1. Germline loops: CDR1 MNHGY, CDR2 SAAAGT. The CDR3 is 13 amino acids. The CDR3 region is CATLTGVNTEAFF. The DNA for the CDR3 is TGTGCGACGCTGACAGGGGTGAACACTGAAGCTTTCTTT.

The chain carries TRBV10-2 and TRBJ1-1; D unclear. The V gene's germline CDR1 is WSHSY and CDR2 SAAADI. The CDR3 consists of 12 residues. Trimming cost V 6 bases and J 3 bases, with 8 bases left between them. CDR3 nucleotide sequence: TGCGCCAGCAGCCCTGGAGACACTGAAGCTTTCTTT. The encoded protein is CASSPGDTEAFF.

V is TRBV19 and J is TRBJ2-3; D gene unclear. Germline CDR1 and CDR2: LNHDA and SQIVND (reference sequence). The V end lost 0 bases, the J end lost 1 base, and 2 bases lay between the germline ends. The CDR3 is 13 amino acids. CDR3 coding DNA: TGTGCCAGTAGTATAGATGGCACAGATACGCAGTATTTT. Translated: CASSIDGTDTQYF.

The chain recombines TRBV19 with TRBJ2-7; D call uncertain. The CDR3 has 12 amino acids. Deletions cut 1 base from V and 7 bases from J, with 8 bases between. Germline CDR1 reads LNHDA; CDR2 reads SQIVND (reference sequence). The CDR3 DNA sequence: TGTGCCAGTAGTATAGTAAGCCAGGAGCAGTACTTC. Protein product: CASSIVSQEQYF.

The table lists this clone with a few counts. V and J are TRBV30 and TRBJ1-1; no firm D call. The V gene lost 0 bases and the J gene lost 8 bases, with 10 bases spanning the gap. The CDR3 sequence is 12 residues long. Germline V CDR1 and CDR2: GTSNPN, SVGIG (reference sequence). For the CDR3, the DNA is TGTGCCTGGAGTGTAGGGTTCGGCGAAGCTTTCTTT. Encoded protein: CAWSVGFGEAFF.

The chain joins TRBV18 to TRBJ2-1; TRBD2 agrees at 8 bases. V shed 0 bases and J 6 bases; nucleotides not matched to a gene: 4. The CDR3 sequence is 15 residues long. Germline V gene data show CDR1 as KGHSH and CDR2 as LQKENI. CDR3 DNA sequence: TGTGCCAGCTCACCACCAAGCGGGAGTGGCAATGAGCAGTTCTTC. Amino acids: CASSPPSGSGNEQFF.

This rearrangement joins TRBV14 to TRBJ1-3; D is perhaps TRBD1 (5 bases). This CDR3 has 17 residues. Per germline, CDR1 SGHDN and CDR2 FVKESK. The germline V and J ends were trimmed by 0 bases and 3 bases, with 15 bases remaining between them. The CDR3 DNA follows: TGTGCCAGCAGCCAAGATCTTCAGGGTCACGGTGGAAACACCATATATTTT. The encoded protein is CASSQDLQGHGGNTIYF.

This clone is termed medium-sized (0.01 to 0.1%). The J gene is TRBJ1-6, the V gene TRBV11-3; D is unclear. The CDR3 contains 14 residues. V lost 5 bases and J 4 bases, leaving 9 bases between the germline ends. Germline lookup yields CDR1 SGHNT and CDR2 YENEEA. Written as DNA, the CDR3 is TGTGCCAGCAGCCCGTTCCTATATAATTCACCCCTCCACTTT. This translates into CASSPFLYNSPLHF.

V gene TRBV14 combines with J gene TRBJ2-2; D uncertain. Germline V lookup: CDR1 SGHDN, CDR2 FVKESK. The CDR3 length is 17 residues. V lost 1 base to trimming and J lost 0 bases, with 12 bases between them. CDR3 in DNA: TGTGCCAGCAGCCAAGTTCAAGGGCCAGCGAACACCGGGGAGCTGTTTTTT. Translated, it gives CASSQVQGPANTGELFF. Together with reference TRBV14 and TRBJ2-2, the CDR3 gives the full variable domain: EAGVTQFPSHSVIEKGQTVTLRCDPISGHDNLYWYRRVMGKEIKFLLHFVKESKQDESGMPNNRFLAERTGGTYSTLKVQPAELEDSGVYFCASSQVQGPANTGELFFGEGSRLTVL.

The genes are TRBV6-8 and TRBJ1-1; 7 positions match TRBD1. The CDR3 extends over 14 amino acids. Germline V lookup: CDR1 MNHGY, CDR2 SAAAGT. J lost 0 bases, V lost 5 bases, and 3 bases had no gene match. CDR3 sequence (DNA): TGTGCCAGCAGTGTGGGACAGATGAACACTGAAGCTTTCTTT. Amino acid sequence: CASSVGQMNTEAFF.

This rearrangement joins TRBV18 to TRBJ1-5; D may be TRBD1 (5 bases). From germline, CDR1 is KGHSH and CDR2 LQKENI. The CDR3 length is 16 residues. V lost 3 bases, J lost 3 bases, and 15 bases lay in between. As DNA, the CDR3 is TGTGCCAGCTCACCCGACTTCCAGGGTTACAATCAGCCCCAGCATTTT. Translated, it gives CASSPDFQGYNQPQHF.

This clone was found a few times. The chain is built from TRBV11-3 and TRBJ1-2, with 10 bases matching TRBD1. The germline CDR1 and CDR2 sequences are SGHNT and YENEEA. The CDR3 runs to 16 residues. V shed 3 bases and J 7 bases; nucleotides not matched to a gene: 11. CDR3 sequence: CASSLWAGQGIIGYTF. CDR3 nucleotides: TGTGCCAGCAGCTTGTGGGCGGGACAGGGGATAATTGGCTACACCTTC.

The CDR3 DNA follows: TGTGCCAGCTCACTCCGGGTCCCCTACATGAACACTGAAGCTTTCTTT. Protein product: CASSLRVPYMNTEAFF. J is TRBJ1-1 and V is TRBV18; the D is unclear. Germline V lookup: CDR1 KGHSH, CDR2 LQKENI. The CDR3 covers 16 residues. The V and J ends lost 4 bases and 0 bases respectively, with 15 bases between them.

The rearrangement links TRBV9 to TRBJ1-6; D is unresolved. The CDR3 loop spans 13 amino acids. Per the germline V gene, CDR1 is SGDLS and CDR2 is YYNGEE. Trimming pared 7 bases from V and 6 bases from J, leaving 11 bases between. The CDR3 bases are TGTGCCAGCCGATCGGAGCCTAATTCACCCCTCCACTTT. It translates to CASRSEPNSPLHF.

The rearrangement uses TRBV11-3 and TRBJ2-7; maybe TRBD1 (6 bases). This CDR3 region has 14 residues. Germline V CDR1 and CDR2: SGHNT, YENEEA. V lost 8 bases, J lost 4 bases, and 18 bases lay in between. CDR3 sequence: CASAWGQGQYEQYF. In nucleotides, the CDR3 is TGTGCCAGCGCGTGGGGGCAGGGGCAGTACGAGCAGTACTTC.

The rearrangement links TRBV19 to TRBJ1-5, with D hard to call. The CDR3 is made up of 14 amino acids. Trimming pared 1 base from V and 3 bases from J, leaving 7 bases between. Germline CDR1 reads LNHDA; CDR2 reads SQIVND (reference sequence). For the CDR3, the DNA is TGTGCCAGTAGTATAGGGACCTACAATCAGCCCCAGCATTTT. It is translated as CASSIGTYNQPQHF.

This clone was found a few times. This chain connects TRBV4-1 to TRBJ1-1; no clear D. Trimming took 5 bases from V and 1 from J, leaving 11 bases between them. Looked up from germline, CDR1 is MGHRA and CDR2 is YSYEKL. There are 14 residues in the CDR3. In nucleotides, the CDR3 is TGCGCCAGCAGCTGGACCCATACGAACACTGAAGCTTTCTTT. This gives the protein CASSWTHTNTEAFF.

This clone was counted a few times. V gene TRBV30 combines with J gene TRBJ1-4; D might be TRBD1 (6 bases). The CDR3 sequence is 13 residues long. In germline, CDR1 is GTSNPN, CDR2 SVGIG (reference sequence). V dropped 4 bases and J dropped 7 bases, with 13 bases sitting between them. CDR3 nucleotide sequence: TGTGCCTGGAATGGACAGCGTCTTGAAAAACTGTTTTTT. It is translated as CAWNGQRLEKLFF.

This chain's CDR3 is CASRRNRGNTGELFF. CDR3 bases: TGTGCCAGTAGAAGAAACAGGGGGAACACCGGGGAGCTGTTTTTT. The chain employs TRBV19 and TRBJ2-2, with 7 nucleotides matching TRBD1. After removal of 6 bases from V and 1 base from J, the junction contained 5 bases not matched to a gene. This CDR3 has 15 amino acids. The germline CDR1 and CDR2 sequences are LNHDA and SQIVND (reference sequence).

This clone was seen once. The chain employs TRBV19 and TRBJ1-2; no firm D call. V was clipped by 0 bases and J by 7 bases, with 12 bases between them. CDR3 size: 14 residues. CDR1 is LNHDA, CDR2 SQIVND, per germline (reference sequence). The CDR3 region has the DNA TGTGCCAGTAGTATAGATTGGTCGCGGATTGGCTACACCTTC. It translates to CASSIDWSRIGYTF. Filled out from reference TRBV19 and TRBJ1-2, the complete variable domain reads DGGITQSPKYLFRKEGQNVTLSCEQNLNHDAMYWYRQDPGQGLRLIYYSQIVNDFQKGDIAEGYSVSREKKESFPLTVTSAQKNPTAFYLCASSIDWSRIGYTFGSGTRLTVV.

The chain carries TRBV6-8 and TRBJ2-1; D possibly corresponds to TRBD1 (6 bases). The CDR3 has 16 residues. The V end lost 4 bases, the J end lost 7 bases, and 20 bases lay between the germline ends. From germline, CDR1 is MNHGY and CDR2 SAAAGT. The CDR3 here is CASSFNRDGVRNEQFF. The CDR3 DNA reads TGTGCCAGCAGTTTTAACAGGGATGGTGTAAGGAATGAGCAGTTCTTC.

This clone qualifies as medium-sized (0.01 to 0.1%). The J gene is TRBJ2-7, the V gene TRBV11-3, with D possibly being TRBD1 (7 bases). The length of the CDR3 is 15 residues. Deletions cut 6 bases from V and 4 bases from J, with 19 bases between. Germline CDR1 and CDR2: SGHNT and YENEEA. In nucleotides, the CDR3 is TGTGCCAGCAGAAGACAGGGTGTCGGGAGTTACGAGCAGTACTTC. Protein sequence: CASRRQGVGSYEQYF.

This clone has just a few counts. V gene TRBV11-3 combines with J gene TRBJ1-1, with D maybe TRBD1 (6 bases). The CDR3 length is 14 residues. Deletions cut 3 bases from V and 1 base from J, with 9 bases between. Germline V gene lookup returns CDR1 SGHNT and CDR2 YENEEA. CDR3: CASSFTGTNTEAFF. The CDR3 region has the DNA TGTGCCAGCAGCTTTACAGGGACGAACACTGAAGCTTTCTTT.

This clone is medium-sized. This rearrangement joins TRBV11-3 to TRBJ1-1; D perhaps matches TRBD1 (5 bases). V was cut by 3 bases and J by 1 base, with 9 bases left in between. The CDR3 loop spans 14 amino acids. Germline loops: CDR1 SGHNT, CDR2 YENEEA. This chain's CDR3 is CASSLGRANTEAFF. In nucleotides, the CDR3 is TGTGCCAGCAGCTTGGGCAGGGCGAACACTGAAGCTTTCTTT.